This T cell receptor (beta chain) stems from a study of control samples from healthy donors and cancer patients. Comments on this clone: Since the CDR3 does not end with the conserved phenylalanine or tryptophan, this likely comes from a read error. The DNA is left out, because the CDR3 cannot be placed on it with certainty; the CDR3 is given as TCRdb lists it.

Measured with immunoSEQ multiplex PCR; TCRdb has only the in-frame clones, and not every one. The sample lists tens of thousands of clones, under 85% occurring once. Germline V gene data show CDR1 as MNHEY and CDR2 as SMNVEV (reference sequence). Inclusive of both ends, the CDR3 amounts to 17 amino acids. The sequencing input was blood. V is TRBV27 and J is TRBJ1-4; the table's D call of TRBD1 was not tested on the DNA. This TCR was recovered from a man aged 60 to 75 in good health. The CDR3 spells CASSFDNSSRGCQTGPS.